Listed below are T cell receptor beta chains from one sample, sequenced in a study of blood T cell repertoires in COVID-19. Sequencing was performed with immunoSEQ multiplex PCR; in TCRdb, only in-frame clones are kept and a portion is missing. The sample lists 200,000 to 300,000 clones; about 88% were seen once. Input material: peripheral blood. The source is a woman aged 60-70 years with COVID-19, enrolled during active disease. Both conserved end residues are part of each CDR3. The order of the fields is clone size, V gene, J gene, D gene, CDR3 DNA, CDR3 protein. The D gene is left open where the match is weak. A clone size is listed for some rows: how often the clone was seen (once, few, many), or a class if it is expanded.

clone size: few; V gene: TRBV11-2; J gene: TRBJ1-6; D gene: TRBD1; CDR3 DNA: TGTGCCAGCAGCTTAGCGGGCAGGGGGAATTCACCCCTCCACTTT; CDR3 protein: CASSLAGRGNSPLHF
clone size: NA; V gene: TRBV7-9; J gene: TRBJ1-3; D gene: TRBD1; CDR3 DNA: TGTGCCAGCAGCTTAGTACTCGGCAGGGGGCCTGGAAACACCATATATTTT; CDR3 protein: CASSLVLGRGPGNTIYF
clone size: NA; V gene: TRBV3-1/TRBV3-2; J gene: TRBJ2-5; D gene: TRBD2; CDR3 DNA: TGTGCCAGCAGCCAAGATTCCGGGGGGGAGACCCAGTACTTC; CDR3 protein: CASSQDSGGETQYF
clone size: NA; V gene: TRBV6-6; J gene: TRBJ2-7; D gene: NA; CDR3 DNA: TGTGCCAGCAGTCACCTCAGCGGCTACGAGCAGTACTTC; CDR3 protein: CASSHLSGYEQYF
clone size: NA; V gene: TRBV30; J gene: TRBJ1-2; D gene: TRBD1; CDR3 DNA: TGTGCCTGGAGCGATGGGACAGGGAACTATGGCTACACCTTC; CDR3 protein: CAWSDGTGNYGYTF
clone size: NA; V gene: TRBV11-1; J gene: TRBJ1-6; D gene: NA; CDR3 DNA: TGTGCCAGCAGCTTAATGGGACAAAATTCACCCCTCCACTTT; CDR3 protein: CASSLMGQNSPLHF
clone size: NA; V gene: TRBV4-1; J gene: TRBJ2-7; D gene: TRBD2; CDR3 DNA: TGCGCCAGCAGCCAGTCTGTGAGGGAGGGCTACGAGCAGTACTTC; CDR3 protein: CASSQSVREGYEQYF
clone size: NA; V gene: TRBV5-1; J gene: TRBJ1-4; D gene: TRBD1; CDR3 DNA: TGCGCCAGCAGCTTGCTTTCTGGACAGGGGACTGAAAAACTGTTTTTT; CDR3 protein: CASSLLSGQGTEKLFF
clone size: NA; V gene: TRBV7-9; J gene: TRBJ1-2; D gene: TRBD1; CDR3 DNA: TGTGCCAGCAGCTTAGCCCTTTCCGGGACAGGGGATAGTGGCTACACCTTC; CDR3 protein: CASSLALSGTGDSGYTF
clone size: NA; V gene: TRBV11-2; J gene: TRBJ2-1; D gene: NA; CDR3 DNA: TGTGCCAGCATCACTAGCGTCGTACAGGGCAATGAGCAGTTCTTC; CDR3 protein: CASITSVVQGNEQFF
clone size: NA; V gene: TRBV28; J gene: TRBJ1-2; D gene: TRBD1; CDR3 DNA: TGTGCCAGCCTAGGCGACAGGGGGGGCTACACCTTC; CDR3 protein: CASLGDRGGYTF
clone size: NA; V gene: TRBV6-4; J gene: TRBJ1-2; D gene: NA; CDR3 DNA: TGTGCCAGCAGTGTTCGGACGGGGTACGACTATGGCTACACCTTC; CDR3 protein: CASSVRTGYDYGYTF
clone size: NA; V gene: TRBV15; J gene: TRBJ1-1; D gene: NA; CDR3 DNA: TGTGCCACCAGCAGAGAGATCATCGGAGGCACTGAAGCTTTCTTT; CDR3 protein: CATSREIIGGTEAFF
clone size: NA; V gene: TRBV9; J gene: TRBJ2-5; D gene: NA; CDR3 DNA: TGTGCCAGCAGCCCTACCTCGAGACTCCAAGAGACCCAGTACTTC; CDR3 protein: CASSPTSRLQETQYF
clone size: few; V gene: TRBV19; J gene: TRBJ1-2; D gene: NA; CDR3 DNA: TGTGCCAGTAGTTGGGACAAACCTCGGGCTGGCTACACCTTC; CDR3 protein: CASSWDKPRAGYTF
clone size: NA; V gene: TRBV6-5; J gene: TRBJ1-1; D gene: TRBD1; CDR3 DNA: TGTGCCCTCGGGACAGATGGAAACACTGAAGCTTTCTTT; CDR3 protein: CALGTDGNTEAFF
clone size: once; V gene: TRBV19; J gene: TRBJ1-5; D gene: NA; CDR3 DNA: TGTGCCAGTAGTATAGCCCGAGCGGGGTCTGCTCAGCCCCAGCATTTT; CDR3 protein: CASSIARAGSAQPQHF
clone size: NA; V gene: TRBV11-2; J gene: TRBJ2-2; D gene: NA; CDR3 DNA: TGTGCCAGCAGCTTAGATCCAGGGGCAAGCACCGGGGAGCTGTTTTTT; CDR3 protein: CASSLDPGASTGELFF
clone size: many; V gene: TRBV11-2; J gene: TRBJ2-7; D gene: NA; CDR3 DNA: TGTGCCAGCAGCTTATTCGTAGCGGAGAGTTACGAGCAGTACTTC; CDR3 protein: CASSLFVAESYEQYF